The 29 T cell receptor beta chains presented below share a single source sample, sequenced in a study of blood T cell repertoires in COVID-19 (dated by TCRdb to the early 2020s). Library prep was done by the immunoSEQ multiplex PCR assay. The table was pulled from immuneACCESS by TCRdb, which kept in-frame rearrangements only. Such tables lose some clones; where checked, under half of the loss comes from unresolved V genes, and the rest has no known cause. This sample has a few hundred thousand clones in its table, and roughly 89% of those were observed once. The ten largest account for around 4.6% of the sample. The sample comprised peripheral blood. Every receptor here comes from a woman in her thirties or forties who had recovered from COVID-19.

V and J are TRBV28 and TRBJ2-3, with TRBD2 matching over 9 bases. The CDR3 length is 16 residues. Germline values: CDR1 MDHEN, CDR2 SYDVKM. Germline trimming cut 6 bases from V and 0 bases from J; bases unmatched to any gene: 7. In DNA form, the CDR3 reads TGTGCCAGCAGAATACTAGCGGGCTATAGCACAGATACGCAGTATTTT. Amino acid sequence: CASRILAGYSTDTQYF.

The CDR3 sequence: CASSFGDSQPQHF. In nucleotides, the CDR3 is TGTGCCAGCAGCTTCGGAGACAGTCAGCCCCAGCATTTT. The chain combines TRBV7-2 with TRBJ1-5; D possibly corresponds to TRBD1 (5 bases). Trimming pared 3 bases from V and 6 bases from J, leaving 9 bases between. The length of the CDR3 is 13 residues. Per germline, CDR1 SGHTA and CDR2 FQGNSA.

The rearrangement joins TRBV6-6 to TRBJ1-2, with 9 bases that match TRBD1. The length of the CDR3 is 16 residues. Trimming at V came to 0 bases and at J to 6 bases, leaving 8 bases not matched to a gene. Per germline, CDR1 MNHNY and CDR2 SVGAGI (reference sequence). The CDR3 protein is CASSYSELGQGDGYTF. The CDR3 nucleotides read TGTGCCAGCAGTTACTCGGAACTGGGACAGGGCGATGGCTACACCTTC.

This clone was observed once. The chain links TRBV19 to TRBJ2-3; a possible D gene is TRBD1 (6 bases). In germline, CDR1 is LNHDA, CDR2 SQIVND (reference sequence). The CDR3 totals 15 residues. Between the trimmed V and J ends, which lost 6 bases and 0 bases, there was a span of 13 bases. CDR3: CASRGASPSTDTQYF. The CDR3 DNA follows: TGTGCCAGTAGGGGGGCCTCCCCTAGCACAGATACGCAGTATTTT.

The chain has TRBV13 and TRBJ1-2; D is unresolved. Looked up from germline, CDR1 is PRHDT and CDR2 is FYEKMQ (reference sequence). The length of the CDR3 is 15 residues. V dropped 5 bases and J dropped 0 bases, with 13 bases sitting between them. CDR3 loop: CASSLGPRANYGYTF. In nucleotides, the CDR3 is TGTGCCAGCAGCCTCGGTCCGCGAGCTAACTATGGCTACACCTTC. The variable domain in full, with the rest retrieved from reference TRBV13 and TRBJ1-2, is AAGVIQSPRHLIKEKRETATLKCYPIPRHDTVYWYQQGPGQDPQFLISFYEKMQSDKGSIPDRFSAQQFSDYHSELNMSSLELGDSALYFCASSLGPRANYGYTFGSGTRLTVV.

The chain uses TRBV11-1 and TRBJ1-1; no reliable D call. V lost 5 bases and J 5 bases, leaving 12 bases between the germline ends. This CDR3 spans 13 amino acids. Germline V gives CDR1 SGHAT, CDR2 FQDESV (reference sequence). As DNA, the CDR3 is TGTGCCAGCAGCCTCGGTTTAAGTACTGAAGCTTTCTTT. As protein: CASSLGLSTEAFF.

The chain recombines TRBV5-1 with TRBJ2-3, with 11 bases matching TRBD2. V lost 1 base to trimming and J lost 4 bases; unmatched junction nucleotides: 2. Germline V lookup: CDR1 SGHRS, CDR2 YFSETQ. The CDR3 spans 15 residues. The CDR3 DNA is TGCGCCAGCAGCTTGTTGACTAGCGGGGCAGATACGCAGTATTTT. This sequence encodes CASSLLTSGADTQYF.

The V call is TRBV11-3, the J call TRBJ2-1, with unresolved D. V dropped 2 bases and J dropped 3 bases, with 5 bases sitting between them. The germline gives CDR1 SGHNT, CDR2 YENEEA. The CDR3 is made up of 13 amino acids. Here the CDR3 reads CASSLSSYNEQFF. DNA for the CDR3: TGTGCCAGCAGCTTATCTAGCTACAATGAGCAGTTCTTC.

This clone was counted between two and nine times. The rearrangement joins TRBV18 to TRBJ2-7, with no clear D. This CDR3 comprises 12 residues. CDR1 and CDR2 (germline): KGHSH, LQKENI. Between the trimmed V and J ends, which lost 4 bases and 0 bases, there was a span of 4 bases. The CDR3 protein is CASSLVSYEQYF. CDR3 bases: TGTGCCAGCTCACTCGTCTCCTACGAGCAGTACTTC.

This clone was detected only once. The V and J genes are TRBV6-5 and TRBJ2-2; TRBD2 agrees at 8 bases. Trimming at V came to 7 bases and at J to 5 bases, leaving 9 bases not matched to a gene. Germline V gene sequence: CDR1 MNHEY, CDR2 SVGAGI. The length of the CDR3 is 15 residues. The CDR3 DNA is TGTGCCAGCACCCCGGGCAGCGGGAGTACCGGGGAGCTGTTTTTT. Translating it yields CASTPGSGSTGELFF.

This chain's CDR3 is CASDGTSGGPNNEQFF. The CDR3 DNA reads TGTGCCAGCGACGGGACTAGCGGGGGACCAAACAATGAGCAGTTCTTC. V usage is TRBV9 and J usage is TRBJ2-1; 14 nucleotides line up with TRBD2. Trimming took 7 bases from V and 5 from J; bases not matched to a gene: 8. CDR1 is SGDLS and CDR2 is YYNGEE in the germline V gene. The CDR3 has 16 amino acids. The full variable domain, rest sourced from reference TRBV9 and TRBJ2-1, is DSGVTQTPKHLITATGQRVTLRCSPRSGDLSVYWYQQSLDQGLQFLIQYYNGEERAKGNILERFSAQQFPDLHSELNLSSLELGDSALYFCASDGTSGGPNNEQFFGPGTRLTVL.

The V and J genes are TRBV4-1 and TRBJ2-1, with TRBD2 as a possible D gene (6 bases). CDR3 length: 13 amino acids. V was clipped by 0 bases and J by 8 bases, with 8 bases between them. Germline V gene sequence: CDR1 MGHRA, CDR2 YSYEKL. CDR3 region: CASSQEREDEQFF. DNA for the CDR3: TGCGCCAGCAGCCAAGAAAGGGAGGATGAGCAGTTCTTC.

The rearrangement links TRBV7-9 to TRBJ2-1; D remains unclear. The germline gives CDR1 SEHNR, CDR2 FQNEAQ (reference sequence). CDR3 length equals 13 residues. Trimming took 5 bases from V and 9 from J, leaving 14 bases between them. The CDR3 here is CASSRAMGGEQFF. CDR3 bases: TGTGCCAGCAGCCGAGCGATGGGTGGTGAGCAGTTCTTC.

This clone was picked up a small number of times. This chain joins TRBV6-5 and TRBJ2-7, with 7 nucleotides matching TRBD1. Trimming cost V 6 bases and J 3 bases; bases outside gene matches: 8. The germline V gene encodes CDR1 MNHEY and CDR2 SVGAGI. The CDR3 extends over 14 amino acids. CDR3 nucleotides: TGTGCCAGCAGACGAACAGGGGACGACTACGAGCAGTACTTC. Translation gives CASRRTGDDYEQYF.

J is TRBJ1-2 and V is TRBV19, with D perhaps matching TRBD1 (6 bases). This CDR3 comprises 14 residues. V lost 4 bases to trimming and J lost 4 bases, with 13 bases between them. CDR1 is LNHDA and CDR2 is SQIVND in the germline V gene (reference sequence). The CDR3, as DNA: TGTGCCAGTAGTAATGTTGGGGGCGGCTATGGCTACACCTTC. This codes for CASSNVGGGYGYTF.

This sequence joins TRBV7-6 and TRBJ2-7; unclear D gene. Germline assignment: CDR1 SGHVS and CDR2 FNYEAQ. CDR3 length: 12 residues. The V end was cut by 0 bases, the J end by 5 bases, with 5 bases between. The CDR3 DNA sequence: TGTGCCAGCAGCTTAGCGGGCCACGAGCAGTACTTC. It yields the protein CASSLAGHEQYF.

The V call is TRBV19, the J call TRBJ2-3; D is unresolved. This CDR3 contains 11 residues. CDR1 and CDR2 from the germline V gene are LNHDA and SQIVND (reference sequence). The ends were cut back, 5 bases at V and 6 bases at J, with 6 bases in the middle. The CDR3 sequence is CASSSFDTQYF. The CDR3 bases are TGTGCCAGTAGTTCGTTTGATACGCAGTATTTT.

This clone appeared once. The genes are TRBV18 and TRBJ2-3, with 11 nucleotides matching TRBD2. Looked up from germline, CDR1 is KGHSH and CDR2 is LQKENI. This CDR3 is built from 18 residues. V lost 1 base, J lost 2 bases, and 8 bases stayed unmatched. For the CDR3, the DNA is TGTGCCAGCTCACCACGACTAGCGGGGAACAGTCTCACAGATACGCAGTATTTT. Encoded protein: CASSPRLAGNSLTDTQYF.

The CDR3 DNA reads TGTGCCAGCAGCTTAGGTTGGGAAGGACTAGCCAAAAACATTCAGTACTTC. Its protein product is CASSLGWEGLAKNIQYF. V is TRBV7-9 and J is TRBJ2-4; possibly TRBD2 for D (5 bases). Deletions cut 1 base from V and 0 bases from J, with 13 bases between. The length of the CDR3 is 17 residues. Germline V gives CDR1 SEHNR, CDR2 FQNEAQ (reference sequence).

The chain joins TRBV21-1 to TRBJ2-5; the table's D call TRBD2 went unverified against the DNA. TRBV21-1 is labeled a pseudogene. This CDR3 has 18 residues. The CDR3 loop is CASSLIRDPNLEGETQYF. CDR3 nucleotide sequence: TGTGCCAGCAGTTTAATCCGGGACCCTAACTTGGAGGGAGAGACCCAGTACTTC.

The V call is TRBV19, the J call TRBJ2-7, with D maybe TRBD1 (6 bases). The germline V and J ends were trimmed by 1 base and 2 bases, with 12 bases remaining between them. This CDR3 region has 15 residues. The germline CDR1 and CDR2 sequences are LNHDA and SQIVND (reference sequence). In DNA, the CDR3 is TGTGCCAGTAGTATAGTGGGACACCTAGCCTACGAGCAGTACTTC. Protein sequence: CASSIVGHLAYEQYF.

V usage is TRBV14 and J usage is TRBJ2-3, with a tentative D call TRBD1 (6 bases). V lost 4 bases and J lost 2, with 13 bases in between. CDR3 size: 15 residues. Per the germline V gene, CDR1 is SGHDN and CDR2 is FVKESK. DNA of the CDR3: TGTGCCAGCAGCCGGCAGGGGACCCTCACAGATACGCAGTATTTT. Amino acids: CASSRQGTLTDTQYF.

The chain recombines TRBV6-5 with TRBJ2-1; 9 bases match TRBD2. V lost 8 bases, J lost 9 bases, and 5 bases stayed unmatched. The CDR3 is made up of 12 amino acids. Per germline, CDR1 MNHEY and CDR2 SVGAGI. As DNA, the CDR3 is TGTGCCAGCGCGCGGGAGGGAGGTGAGCAGTTCTTC. This gives the protein CASAREGGEQFF.

The chain links TRBV11-3 to TRBJ2-1; D gene unclear. Trimming cost V 2 bases and J 2 bases, with 7 bases left between them. The CDR3 has 14 residues. Germline V gives CDR1 SGHNT, CDR2 YENEEA. CDR3 sequence reads: CASSLSETYNEQFF. The CDR3 coding sequence is TGTGCCAGCAGCTTATCGGAGACCTACAATGAGCAGTTCTTC.

J is TRBJ1-4 and V is TRBV18; no clear D. There are 13 residues in the CDR3. The germline V and J ends were trimmed by 3 bases and 6 bases, with 8 bases remaining between them. Germline CDR1 KGHSH, CDR2 LQKENI. The CDR3 spells CASSPLRDEKLFF. The CDR3 DNA is TGTGCCAGCTCACCTCTGAGGGATGAAAAACTGTTTTTT.

The chain combines TRBV6-5 with TRBJ1-2; the match to TRBD1 covers 7 bases. The CDR3 extends over 13 amino acids. Germline loops: CDR1 MNHEY, CDR2 SVGAGI. Unmatched junction bases numbered 7, after V lost 6 bases and J lost 6 bases. The CDR3 DNA follows: TGTGCCAGCAGCCCAAGACAGGGCAATGGCTACACCTTC. This encodes CASSPRQGNGYTF.

CDR3 nucleotide sequence: TGTGCCAGCAGCCCCCCCGAGGCGGTGAACACTGAAGCTTTCTTT. Protein: CASSPPEAVNTEAFF. The chain is built from TRBV21-1 and TRBJ1-1. TRBV21-1 is deemed a pseudogene. The CDR3 spans 15 residues.

This chain joins TRBV19 and TRBJ2-4, with TRBD1 as a possible D gene (5 bases). This CDR3 is 17 amino acids long. Trimming pared 4 bases from V and 1 base from J, leaving 17 bases between. The germline V gene has CDR1 LNHDA and CDR2 SQIVND (reference sequence). The CDR3 loop is CASSTPLGVGAKNIQYF. The CDR3 DNA reads TGTGCCAGTAGTACGCCGTTAGGGGTGGGCGCCAAAAACATTCAGTACTTC.

This chain joins TRBV29-1 and TRBJ2-5, with D hard to call. The CDR3 totals 14 residues. Germline V gives CDR1 SQVTM, CDR2 ANQGSEA. V lost 2 bases to trimming and J lost 2 bases, with 12 bases between them. In DNA, the CDR3 is TGCAGCGTTGAACCCCGCGACTTACAAGAGACCCAGTACTTC. Protein sequence: CSVEPRDLQETQYF.